One and the same sample provided the 30 T cell receptor beta chains below, sequenced in a study of cytomegalovirus exposure and HLA in healthy donors. The study ran its PCR with 60 Vbeta and 13 Jbeta primers. Clones were read by immunoSEQ multiplex PCR, and TCRdb kept only the in-frame ones, dropping some. This sample carries 180,000 or so clones, roughly 74% of them seen once, and the ten largest clones take 7.7%. Sequencing was done on a sample of PBMCs. The source of these receptors is a woman in her 40s in good health and CMV-seropositive.

The rearrangement uses TRBV6-5 and TRBJ1-2, with a tentative D call TRBD1 (5 bases). CDR1 and CDR2 from the germline V gene are MNHEY and SVGAGI. V shed 0 bases and J shed 8 bases, with 13 bases lying between them. The CDR3 extends over 14 amino acids. Here the CDR3 DNA reads TGTGCCAGCAGTTACTCGATTGGGAGGGGCGGCTACACCTTC. This encodes CASSYSIGRGGYTF.

The V and J genes are TRBV14 and TRBJ1-2; 8 bases align to TRBD1. Looked up from germline, CDR1 is SGHDN and CDR2 is FVKESK. There are 13 residues in the CDR3. J was trimmed by 6 bases and V by 4 bases; bases with no gene match: 4. The CDR3: CASSLNRGDGYTF. The CDR3 DNA sequence: TGTGCCAGCAGCCTCAACAGGGGGGATGGCTACACCTTC.

Only one count was recorded for this clone. V usage is TRBV28 and J usage is TRBJ1-5, with a weak D call TRBD1 (5 bases). Germline loops: CDR1 MDHEN, CDR2 SYDVKM. The CDR3 sequence is 16 residues long. The germline V and J ends were trimmed by 7 bases and 1 base, with 17 bases remaining between them. The CDR3 region has the DNA TGTGCCAGCACCACTTGGGGGGGTGGAAGCAATCAGCCCCAGCATTTT. Its translation is CASTTWGGGSNQPQHF.

On this clone itself: The identical CDR3 is also encoded by other nucleotide sequences in the sample. V is TRBV28 and J is TRBJ1-2; 8 bases fit TRBD1. Per germline, CDR1 MDHEN and CDR2 SYDVKM. J gave up 4 bases and V 7 bases, and 8 bases lay outside the gene matches. The CDR3 covers 14 residues. Here the CDR3 reads CASNDRGSAYGYTF. The CDR3 DNA reads TGTGCCAGCAATGACAGGGGCTCGGCCTATGGCTACACCTTC.

The chain uses TRBV5-1 and TRBJ1-5; the D is unclear. CDR1 SGHRS and CDR2 YFSETQ come from the germline V gene. CDR3 length: 17 residues. V dropped 4 bases and J dropped 0 bases, with 17 bases sitting between them. CDR3 protein: CASSDFNARYSNQPQHF. The CDR3 DNA is TGCGCCAGCAGCGACTTTAATGCAAGATATAGCAATCAGCCCCAGCATTTT.

This sequence joins TRBV5-1 and TRBJ2-5; 11 nucleotides agree with TRBD2. The DNA end is more similar to TRBJ2-7, so the J call may be wrong. In germline, CDR1 is SGHRS, CDR2 YFSETQ. This CDR3 has 16 residues. The CDR3 loop reads CASSVGGTSGSYEQYF. CDR3 DNA: TGCGCCAGCAGTGTGGGGGGGACTAGCGGCTCCTACGAGCAGTACTTC.

The V gene is TRBV9, the J gene TRBJ2-3; 8 bases line up with TRBD1. The germline CDR1 and CDR2 sequences are SGDLS and YYNGEE. The CDR3 extends over 16 amino acids. Trimming took 2 bases from V and 3 from J; bases not matched to a gene: 8. The DNA for the CDR3 is TGTGCCAGCAGCGTGGGGACAGGTATTGGTACAGATACGCAGTATTTT. This translates into CASSVGTGIGTDTQYF.

The V call is TRBV7-8, the J call TRBJ2-2, with TRBD1 matching 10 bases. V dropped 4 bases and J dropped 6; count of bases not matched to a gene: 11. Germline V gene sequence: CDR1 SGHVS, CDR2 FQNEAQ. This CDR3 region has 17 residues. This chain's CDR3 is CASSSDWDRGSAGELFF. In DNA form, the CDR3 reads TGTGCCAGCAGCTCGGACTGGGACAGGGGAAGCGCCGGGGAGCTGTTTTTT.

This clone was seen only once. The rearrangement uses TRBV27 and TRBJ1-4; 8 bases are shared with TRBD1. Germline V gene lookup returns CDR1 MNHEY and CDR2 SMNVEV (reference sequence). Trimming at V came to 6 bases and at J to 7 bases, leaving 10 bases not matched to a gene. The CDR3 has 15 residues. CDR3 amino acids: CASRQSRGRGEKLFF. DNA of the CDR3: TGTGCCAGCAGACAAAGCAGGGGGCGAGGTGAAAAACTGTTTTTT.

The chain recombines TRBV5-1 with TRBJ2-3, with a tentative D call TRBD1 (6 bases). The CDR3 loop spans 16 amino acids. Germline loops: CDR1 SGHRS, CDR2 YFSETQ. Trimming stripped 4 bases from V and 0 bases from J, with 15 bases between. CDR3 loop: CASSPDRPTSTDTQYF. The CDR3, as DNA: TGCGCCAGCAGCCCGGACAGACCAACTAGCACAGATACGCAGTATTTT.

This clone was seen a handful of times. The rearrangement uses TRBV2 and TRBJ2-1; the match to TRBD2 covers 8 bases. V shed 4 bases, J shed 2 bases, and the junction held 4 bases outside the gene matches. Looked up from germline, CDR1 is SNHLY and CDR2 is FYNNEI. CDR3 length: 15 residues. CDR3 in DNA: TGTGCCAGCAGTGTCGGGGGGGCCCCCTACAATGAGCAGTTCTTC. It encodes CASSVGGAPYNEQFF.

The rearrangement joins TRBV18 to TRBJ1-3, with TRBD1 matching 8 bases. The CDR3 loop spans 15 amino acids. Germline assignment: CDR1 KGHSH and CDR2 LQKENI. V shed 6 bases, J shed 3 bases, and the junction held 7 bases outside the gene matches. Written as DNA, the CDR3 is TGTGCCAGCTCGCCAGAGACAGGGGTTGGAAACACCATATATTTT. Translated: CASSPETGVGNTIYF.

This clone has only one observation. The genes are TRBV28 and TRBJ1-3, with TRBD1 identical over 7 bases. This CDR3 region has 17 residues. CDR1 and CDR2 (germline): MDHEN, SYDVKM. With V trimmed by 6 bases and J by 0 bases, 11 bases remained unmatched. In DNA form, the CDR3 reads TGTGCCAGCAGCATCCCCGGGACAGCTTTCTCTGGAAACACCATATATTTT. Its translation: CASSIPGTAFSGNTIYF.

This sequence joins TRBV2 and TRBJ1-3; D remains ambiguous. There are 16 residues in the CDR3. Germline loops: CDR1 SNHLY, CDR2 FYNNEI. V was cut by 6 bases and J by 5 bases, with 20 bases left in between. The CDR3 loop is CASRWIHDTGRNTIYF. As DNA, the CDR3 is TGTGCCAGCAGGTGGATCCACGACACGGGAAGAAACACCATATATTTT.

The V gene is TRBV27, the J gene TRBJ1-5; possibly TRBD1 for D (6 bases). The CDR3 is 15 amino acids. V lost 7 bases and J 1 base, leaving 14 bases between the germline ends. Looked up from germline, CDR1 is MNHEY and CDR2 is SMNVEV (reference sequence). CDR3: CASKPGHQSNQPQHF. CDR3 bases: TGTGCCAGCAAACCGGGACACCAAAGCAATCAGCCCCAGCATTTT.

This rearrangement joins TRBV11-2 to TRBJ2-3, with TRBD2 matching over 14 bases. V trimming: 6 bases; J trimming: 3 bases; junction bases outside the gene matches: 5. This CDR3 is 16 amino acids long. The germline V gene has CDR1 SGHAT and CDR2 FQNNGV. CDR3 nucleotides: TGTGCCAGCAGGGGACTAGCGGGAGTTGGGACAGATACGCAGTATTTT. Residues: CASRGLAGVGTDTQYF. The full variable domain, its missing parts supplied by reference TRBV11-2 and TRBJ2-3, is EAGVAQSPRYKIIEKRQSVAFWCNPISGHATLYWYQQILGQGPKLLIQFQNNGVVDDSQLPKDRFSAERLKGVDSTLKIQPAKLEDSAVYLCASRGLAGVGTDTQYFGPGTRLTVL.

The chain links TRBV29-1 to TRBJ1-1; D unclear. Germline assignment: CDR1 SQVTM and CDR2 ANQGSEA. Deletions cut 4 bases from V and 1 base from J, with 10 bases between. The CDR3 spans 13 residues. The CDR3 bases are TGCAGCGTTGGTCGTATTCCGAACACTGAAGCTTTCTTT. It specifies CSVGRIPNTEAFF.

This clone was observed a handful of times. The CDR3 nucleotides read TGTGCCAGCAGCCCCGACAGAACCTACGAGCAGTACTTC. This codes for CASSPDRTYEQYF. V is TRBV5-6 and J is TRBJ2-7; D is perhaps TRBD1 (5 bases). Per the germline V gene, CDR1 is SGHDT and CDR2 is YYEEEE. The CDR3 has 13 amino acids. Trimming stripped 4 bases from V and 2 bases from J, with 10 bases between.

The chain joins TRBV6-6 to TRBJ1-2; 8 bases align to TRBD1. Germline V gene data show CDR1 as MNHNY and CDR2 as SVGAGI (reference sequence). With 5 bases clipped from V and 8 bases from J, the junction kept 7 bases outside the gene matches. This CDR3 has 13 residues. The CDR3 coding sequence is TGTGCCAGCAGTGACAGGGGCCAAGGGGGCTACACCTTC. Its protein product is CASSDRGQGGYTF.

The V and J genes are TRBV6-4 and TRBJ2-1; D gene uncertain. Germline V gene lookup returns CDR1 MRHNA and CDR2 SNTAGT. Trimming cost V 6 bases and J 0 bases, with 15 bases left between them. CDR3 length: 16 residues. CDR3 in amino acids: CASSRLGSSSYNEQFF. The CDR3 DNA reads TGTGCCAGCAGCCGCCTGGGCTCCAGCTCCTACAATGAGCAGTTCTTC.

The rearrangement joins TRBV28 to TRBJ2-7, with TRBD2 matching over 8 bases. Germline loops: CDR1 MDHEN, CDR2 SYDVKM. The CDR3 covers 15 residues. Trimming took 5 bases from V and 1 from J; bases not matched to a gene: 7. CDR3 sequence reads: CASSGTAGGSYEQYF. CDR3 bases: TGTGCCAGCAGTGGGACGGCGGGAGGTTCCTACGAGCAGTACTTC.

The chain is built from TRBV11-2 and TRBJ1-1; D ambiguous. Per the germline V gene, CDR1 is SGHAT and CDR2 is FQNNGV. Deletions cut 5 bases from V and 3 bases from J, with 10 bases between. The CDR3 consists of 13 residues. Here the CDR3 DNA reads TGTGCCAGCAGCGGAGGGCGATACACTGAAGCTTTCTTT. It specifies CASSGGRYTEAFF.

This chain joins TRBV4-1 and TRBJ2-2; 8 bases align to TRBD2. Trimming cost V 6 bases and J 0 bases; bases outside gene matches: 6. This CDR3 comprises 16 residues. The germline CDR1 and CDR2 sequences are MGHRA and YSYEKL. DNA for the CDR3: TGCGCCAGCAGTGGTCCGGGACTAGCGAACACCGGGGAGCTGTTTTTT. Encoded protein: CASSGPGLANTGELFF.

V and J are TRBV4-3 and TRBJ1-1; the match to TRBD1 covers 7 bases. Trimming took 1 base from V and 9 from J; bases not matched to a gene: 5. This CDR3 spans 13 amino acids. Germline V gene sequence: CDR1 LGHNA, CDR2 YSLEER. The DNA of the CDR3 is TGCGCCAGCAGCCAAGGGGGGACAGCACAAGCTTTCTTT. It encodes CASSQGGTAQAFF.

V and J are TRBV29-1 and TRBJ1-4, with 10 positions matching TRBD1. CDR3 length: 13 amino acids. Looked up from germline, CDR1 is SQVTM and CDR2 is ANQGSEA. V shed 5 bases, J shed 8 bases, and the junction held 5 bases outside the gene matches. CDR3 nucleotide sequence: TGCAGCGTTTACCGGACAGGGGGAGAAAAACTGTTTTTT. Encoded protein: CSVYRTGGEKLFF.

The rearrangement uses TRBV10-2 and TRBJ2-1, with 11 bases fitting TRBD2. Unmatched junction bases numbered 8, after V lost 6 bases and J lost 7 bases. CDR1 is WSHSY, CDR2 SAAADI, per germline. The CDR3 sequence is 15 residues long. The CDR3 sequence is CASRSTSGMYNEQFF. Written as DNA, the CDR3 is TGCGCCAGCAGATCGACTAGCGGGATGTATAATGAGCAGTTCTTC.

This clone was observed a single time. The rearrangement uses TRBV5-1 and TRBJ2-3, with TRBD1 as a possible D gene (5 bases). The germline CDR1 and CDR2 sequences are SGHRS and YFSETQ. The V and J ends lost 0 bases and 0 bases respectively, with 11 bases between them. CDR3 length equals 16 residues. CDR3 loop: CASSLARAPSTDTQYF. In DNA form, the CDR3 reads TGCGCCAGCAGCTTGGCCAGGGCCCCTAGCACAGATACGCAGTATTTT.

The rearrangement joins TRBV2 to TRBJ2-1; possible D gene TRBD2, 5 bases. The length of the CDR3 is 13 residues. The germline V and J ends were trimmed by 4 bases and 7 bases, with 11 bases remaining between them. Germline-derived CDR1 and CDR2 are SNHLY and FYNNEI. The CDR3 spells CASSGETRNEQFF. The CDR3 DNA reads TGTGCCAGCAGTGGGGAGACTCGGAATGAGCAGTTCTTC.

The chain carries TRBV28 and TRBJ1-5; the D is unclear. The V gene lost 3 bases and the J gene lost 2 bases, with 17 bases spanning the gap. The germline V gene has CDR1 MDHEN and CDR2 SYDVKM. The CDR3 runs to 17 residues. CDR3 in amino acids: CASSFLSEVFGNQPQHF. The CDR3, as DNA: TGTGCCAGCAGTTTTTTATCCGAGGTGTTCGGCAATCAGCCCCAGCATTTT. The full variable domain, completed using reference TRBV28 and TRBJ1-5, is DVKVTQSSRYLVKRTGEKVFLECVQDMDHENMFWYRQDPGLGLRLIYFSYDVKMKEKGDIPEGYSVSREKKERFSLILESASTNQTSMYLCASSFLSEVFGNQPQHFGDGTRLSIL.

The genes are TRBV27 and TRBJ1-4, with 10 nucleotides matching TRBD1. The CDR3 sequence is 19 residues long. J was trimmed by 7 bases and V by 4 bases; bases with no gene match: 18. Germline assignment: CDR1 MNHEY and CDR2 SMNVEV (reference sequence). CDR3 bases: TGTGCCAGCAGTTCCCCTCCCGGGACAGGGGTATGGGAATTTGAAAAACTGTTTTTT. Amino acid sequence: CASSSPPGTGVWEFEKLFF.